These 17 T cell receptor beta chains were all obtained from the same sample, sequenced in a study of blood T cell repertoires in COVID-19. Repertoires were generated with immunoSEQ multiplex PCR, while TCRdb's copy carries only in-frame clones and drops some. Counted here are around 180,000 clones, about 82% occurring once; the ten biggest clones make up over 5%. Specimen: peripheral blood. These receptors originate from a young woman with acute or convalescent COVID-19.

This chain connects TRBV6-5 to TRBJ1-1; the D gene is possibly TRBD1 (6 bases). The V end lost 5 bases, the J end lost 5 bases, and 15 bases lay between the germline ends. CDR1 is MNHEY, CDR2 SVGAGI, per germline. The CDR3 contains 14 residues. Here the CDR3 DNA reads TGTGCCAGCAGTCCTGGACAGTCAGCTACTGAAGCTTTCTTT. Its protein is CASSPGQSATEAFF.

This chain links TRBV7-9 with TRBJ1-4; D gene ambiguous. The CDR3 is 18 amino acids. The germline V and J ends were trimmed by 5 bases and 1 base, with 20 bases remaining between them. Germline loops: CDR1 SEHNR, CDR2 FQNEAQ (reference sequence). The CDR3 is CASSGGTRFGETNEKLFF. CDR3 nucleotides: TGTGCCAGCAGCGGAGGCACAAGGTTCGGAGAAACTAATGAAAAACTGTTTTTT.

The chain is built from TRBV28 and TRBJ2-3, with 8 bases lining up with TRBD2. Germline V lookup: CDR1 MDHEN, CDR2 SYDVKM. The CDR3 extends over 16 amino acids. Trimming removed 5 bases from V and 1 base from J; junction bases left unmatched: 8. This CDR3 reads CASSPYRGGRTDTQYF. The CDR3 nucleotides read TGTGCCAGCAGTCCCTATCGGGGGGGACGCACAGATACGCAGTATTTT.

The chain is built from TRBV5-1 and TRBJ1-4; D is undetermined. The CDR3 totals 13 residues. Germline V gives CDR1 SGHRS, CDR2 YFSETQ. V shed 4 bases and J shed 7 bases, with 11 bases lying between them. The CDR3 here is CASSPSVGEKLFF. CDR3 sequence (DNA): TGCGCCAGCAGCCCGTCGGTCGGTGAAAAACTGTTTTTT.

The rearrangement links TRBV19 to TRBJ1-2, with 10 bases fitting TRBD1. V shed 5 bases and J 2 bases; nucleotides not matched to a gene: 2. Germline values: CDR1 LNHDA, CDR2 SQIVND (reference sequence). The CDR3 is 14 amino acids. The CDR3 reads CASSGTGENYGYTF. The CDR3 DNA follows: TGTGCCAGTAGTGGGACAGGGGAAAACTATGGCTACACCTTC.

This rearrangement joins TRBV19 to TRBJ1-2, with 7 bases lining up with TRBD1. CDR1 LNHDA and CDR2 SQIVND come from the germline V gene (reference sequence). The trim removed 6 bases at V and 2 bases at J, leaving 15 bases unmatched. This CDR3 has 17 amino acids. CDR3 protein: CASSMTPSGQRNYGYTF. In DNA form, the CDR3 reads TGTGCCAGTAGCATGACGCCTTCGGGACAGAGGAACTATGGCTACACCTTC.

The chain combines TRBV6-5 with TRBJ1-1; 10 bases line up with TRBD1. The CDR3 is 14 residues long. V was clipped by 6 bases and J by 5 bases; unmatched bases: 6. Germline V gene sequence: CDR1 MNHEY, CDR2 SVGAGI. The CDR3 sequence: CASRETGGWTEAFF. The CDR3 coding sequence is TGTGCCAGCAGGGAGACAGGGGGCTGGACTGAAGCTTTCTTT.

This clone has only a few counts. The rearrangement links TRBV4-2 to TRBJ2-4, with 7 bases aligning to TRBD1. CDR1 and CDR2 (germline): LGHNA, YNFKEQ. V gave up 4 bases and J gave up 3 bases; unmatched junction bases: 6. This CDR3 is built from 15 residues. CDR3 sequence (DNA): TGTGCCAGCAGCCCGGAACAGGGGAACAAAAACATTCAGTACTTC. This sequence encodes CASSPEQGNKNIQYF.

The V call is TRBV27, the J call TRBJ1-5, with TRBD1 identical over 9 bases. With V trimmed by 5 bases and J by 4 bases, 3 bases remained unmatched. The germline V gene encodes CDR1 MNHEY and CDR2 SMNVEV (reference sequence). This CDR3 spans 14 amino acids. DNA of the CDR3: TGTGCCAGCAGTACAGACAGGGGGAATCAGCCCCAGCATTTT. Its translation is CASSTDRGNQPQHF.

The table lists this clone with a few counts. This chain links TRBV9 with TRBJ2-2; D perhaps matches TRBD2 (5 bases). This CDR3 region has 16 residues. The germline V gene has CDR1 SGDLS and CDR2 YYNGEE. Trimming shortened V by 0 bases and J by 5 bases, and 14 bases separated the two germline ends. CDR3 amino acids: CASSVGSRGATGELFF. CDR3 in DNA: TGTGCCAGCAGCGTAGGAAGCCGGGGAGCTACCGGGGAGCTGTTTTTT. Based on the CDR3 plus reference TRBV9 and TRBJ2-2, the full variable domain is DSGVTQTPKHLITATGQRVTLRCSPRSGDLSVYWYQQSLDQGLQFLIQYYNGEERAKGNILERFSAQQFPDLHSELNLSSLELGDSALYFCASSVGSRGATGELFFGEGSRLTVL.

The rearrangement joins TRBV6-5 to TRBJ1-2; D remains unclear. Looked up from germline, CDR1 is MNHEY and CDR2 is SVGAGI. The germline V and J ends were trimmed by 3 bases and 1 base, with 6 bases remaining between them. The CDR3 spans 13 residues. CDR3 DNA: TGTGCCAGCAGTTATCTGAGTAACTATGGCTACACCTTC. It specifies CASSYLSNYGYTF.

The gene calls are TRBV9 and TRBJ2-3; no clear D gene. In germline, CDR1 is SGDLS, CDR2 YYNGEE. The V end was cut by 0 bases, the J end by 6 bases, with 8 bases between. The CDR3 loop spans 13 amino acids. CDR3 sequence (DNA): TGTGCCAGCAGCGTAGACCAACGGGATACGCAGTATTTT. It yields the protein CASSVDQRDTQYF.

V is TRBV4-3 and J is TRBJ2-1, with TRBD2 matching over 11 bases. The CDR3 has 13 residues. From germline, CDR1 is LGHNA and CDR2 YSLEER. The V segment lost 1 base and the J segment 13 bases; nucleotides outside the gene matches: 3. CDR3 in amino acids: CASSQGLAGIQFF. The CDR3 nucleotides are TGCGCCAGCAGCCAAGGACTAGCGGGAATCCAGTTCTTC.

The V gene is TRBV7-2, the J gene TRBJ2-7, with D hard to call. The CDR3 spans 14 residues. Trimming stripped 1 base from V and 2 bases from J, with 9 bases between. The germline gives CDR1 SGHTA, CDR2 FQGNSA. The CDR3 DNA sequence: TGTGCCAGCAGCTTAGTGGGCCCTCCCTACGAGCAGTACTTC. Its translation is CASSLVGPPYEQYF.

CDR3 sequence reads: CSAIVSYEQYF. In DNA form, the CDR3 reads TGCAGTGCTATAGTCTCCTACGAGCAGTACTTC. The chain joins TRBV20-1 to TRBJ2-7; D is ambiguous. The V and J ends lost 4 bases and 0 bases respectively, with 4 bases between them. Germline-derived CDR1 and CDR2 are DFQATT and SNEGSKA (reference sequence). This CDR3 is 11 amino acids long.

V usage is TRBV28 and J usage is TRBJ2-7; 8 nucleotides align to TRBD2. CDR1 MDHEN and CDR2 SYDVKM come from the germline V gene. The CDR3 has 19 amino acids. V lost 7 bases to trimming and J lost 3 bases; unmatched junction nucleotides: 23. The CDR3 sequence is CASTGPPGAGGLGGYEQYF. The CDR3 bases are TGTGCCAGCACGGGGCCCCCAGGGGCGGGGGGATTGGGGGGCTACGAGCAGTACTTC.

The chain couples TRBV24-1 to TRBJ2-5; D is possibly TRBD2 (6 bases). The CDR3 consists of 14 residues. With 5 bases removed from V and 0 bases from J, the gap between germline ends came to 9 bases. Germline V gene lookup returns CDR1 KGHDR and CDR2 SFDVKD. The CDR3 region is CATSGRGNQETQYF. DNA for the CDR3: TGTGCCACCAGTGGGCGGGGAAACCAAGAGACCCAGTACTTC.